The rows below give T cell receptor beta chains drawn from one sample of a study of blood T cells in healthy people across ages. MiXCR, applied by TCRdb to the 5' RACE reads, yields one record per CDR3 protein. The sample yields roughly 1,800,000 distinct CDR3 sequences, approximately 50% seen once. Sequencing input: blood. The receptors originated from a woman in her thirties or forties in good health. Each CDR3 is given with its conserved first and last residue. Fields, in order: CDR3 DNA, CDR3 protein, V gene, clone size, D gene, J gene. D genes are given only for firm matches. The size field is filled for only some rows; it gives once, few, many or a size class.

TGTGCCAGCAGTGACCCCTACATGAACACTGAAGCTTTCTTT,CASSDPYMNTEAFF,TRBV2,NA,NA,TRBJ1-1
TGTGCCATCAGTTCTGGTGGTCAGCCCCAGCATTTT,CAISSGGQPQHF,TRBV10-3,NA,NA,TRBJ1-5
TGCGCCAGCAGCACCGGAAGGGCCTCCAATGAGCAGTTCTTC,CASSTGRASNEQFF,TRBV5-1,NA,NA,TRBJ2-1
TGTGCCATCCAACGGAAGGGGAATGAGCAGTTCTTC,CAIQRKGNEQFF,TRBV11-2,few,NA,TRBJ2-1
TGCGCCAGCAGCCACATTCAGGGCGCCTACAATGAGCAGTTCTTC,CASSHIQGAYNEQFF,TRBV4-1,few,NA,TRBJ2-1
TGCAGTGCTAGAGATTTGGGGGAAATCTACGAGCAGTACTTC,CSARDLGEIYEQYF,TRBV20-1,few,NA,TRBJ2-7
TGTGCCAGCAGCACGACAAACTCCGGGGCCAACGTCCTGACTTTC,CASSTTNSGANVLTF,TRBV7-9,NA,NA,TRBJ2-6
TGTGCCAGCAGTTTCCGACGACCAGGGTCGGAGACCCAGTACTTC,CASSFRRPGSETQYF,TRBV28,NA,NA,TRBJ2-5
TGTGCCAGCAGTGAGAACTCTGCAGATACGCAGTATTTT,CASSENSADTQYF,TRBV28,NA,NA,TRBJ2-3
TGCGCCAGCAGCTTGGTTGCCAGTTCGATAGAGACCCAGTACTTC,CASSLVASSIETQYF,TRBV5-1,NA,NA,TRBJ2-5